The subject of this entry is one T cell receptor (beta chain). Its matching antigen is unknown. Germline CDR1 MNHNY, CDR2 SVGAGI (reference sequence). The CDR3 spans 16 residues. Trimming cost V 0 bases and J 9 bases; bases outside gene matches: 8. The PCR employed 60 Vbeta primers together with 13 Jbeta primers. Sequencing was performed with immunoSEQ multiplex PCR; in TCRdb, only in-frame clones are kept and a portion is missing. The sample has about 170,000 clones, about 80% seen once. The data are from a study of cytomegalovirus exposure and HLA in healthy donors. Study-level points and caveats: The listing of about 150 TCR beta chains classed them as cytomegalovirus-associated. There was a cluster of highly shared sequence variants that was likely a sequencing artifact. Later work showed greater clonal expansion in HLA-associated TCR beta chains than in equally common others. Later on, an analysis tied approximately 15,000 TCR beta sequences to HLA alleles at 0.05 false discovery rate.

This TCR was sampled from a woman aged 25-40 years in good health and CMV-seropositive. The chain couples TRBV6-6 to TRBJ2-1; TRBD1 matches 10 bases. Sequencing used PBMCs. CDR3 in DNA: TGTGCCAGCAGTTACTCCCCGACAGGGGGCGGGGGTGAGCAGTTCTTC. Residues: CASSYSPTGGGGEQFF.